This T cell receptor (beta chain) was captured by sequencing in a study of blood T cell repertoires in COVID-19. Study-level background: Samples representing acute and convalescent COVID-19 were sourced from the United States, Italy and Spain. The cDNA or gDNA used as material had been derived from T cells, B-cell-depleted T cells, or PBMCs.

Per germline, CDR1 SNHLY and CDR2 FYNNEI. This CDR3 contains 14 residues. V shed 1 base and J shed 5 bases, with 11 bases lying between them. In the original processing: By means of reference gene primer amplification, nucleated cell counts were estimated. TCRdb's table, derived via immunoSEQ multiplex PCR, lists solely in-frame clones and lacks some. V, J and clone size are those of that table, while D and trimming were read from the DNA. This table has tens of thousands of clones, about 85% appearing once. The sequence came from a woman in her 70s with active or convalescent COVID-19. Sequencing input: peripheral blood. The V and J genes are TRBV2 and TRBJ1-1; tentative D call: TRBD1 (5 bases). The CDR3 reads CASSEVIGGTEAFF. The CDR3 DNA is TGTGCCAGCAGTGAAGTCATTGGGGGGACTGAAGCTTTCTTT.